This T cell receptor beta chain was sequenced during a study of blood T cell repertoires in COVID-19. Study as a whole: Whether acute or convalescent, the COVID-19 samples came from the United States, Italy and Spain.

The CDR3 has 13 amino acids. Germline V CDR1 and CDR2: SQVTM, ANQGSEA. The V end lost 6 bases, the J end lost 7 bases, and 19 bases lay between the germline ends. Seattle-derived patients entered the study during active infection and were followed longitudinally. As originally analysed: Scientists estimated how many nucleated cells there were by amplifying reference gene primers. This table comes from immunoSEQ multiplex PCR, and its TCRdb copy is limited to in-frame clones, with some not included. Clone size and V and J calls were adopted from that table, with D and trimming inferred from the DNA. Altogether fewer than 70,000 clones are present, approximately 80% being singletons, with the ten largest covering around 21%. This clone has a handful of counts.

The chain is built from TRBV29-1 and TRBJ2-7; D not certain. The source of this sequence is a man between 25 and 39 years old with COVID-19, enrolled during active disease. The sample taken for sequencing was peripheral blood. Here the CDR3 DNA reads TGCAGCGTCGAAAACCCGACATCCGAGGAGCAGTACTTC. This gives the protein CSVENPTSEEQYF.